This TCR beta chain was sequenced for a study of cytotoxic CD8 clonotypes in ibrutinib-treated CLL. This clone was picked up one time. Using immunoSEQ multiplex PCR, the repertoire was profiled, and TCRdb retains in-frame clones only, with some absent. The sample includes tens of thousands of clones, less than 90% of them seen just once. The CDR3 has 18 amino acids. CDR1 LGHNA and CDR2 YSLEER come from the germline V gene. J lost 6 bases, V lost 4 bases, and 16 bases had no gene match. The sequenced sample was PBMCs, obtained after 24 months of ibrutinib treatment. The receptor's source is a human donor with chronic lymphocytic leukemia. The chain carries TRBV4-3 and TRBJ2-2, with 8 positions matching TRBD2. As DNA, the CDR3 is TGCGCCAGCAGCCCTTATCCCCACCCGGGACTAGTATCCGGGGAGCTGTTTTTT. Its translation: CASSPYPHPGLVSGELFF.